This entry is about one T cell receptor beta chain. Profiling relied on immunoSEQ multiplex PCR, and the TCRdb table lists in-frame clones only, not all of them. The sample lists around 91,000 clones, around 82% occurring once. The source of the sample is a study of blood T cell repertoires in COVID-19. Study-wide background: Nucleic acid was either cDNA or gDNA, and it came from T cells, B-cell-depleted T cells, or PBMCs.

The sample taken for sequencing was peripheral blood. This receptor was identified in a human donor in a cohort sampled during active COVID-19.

CDR3 protein: CASSKGGRSYGYTF. The CDR3 DNA is TGTGCCAGCAGCAAAGGAGGGAGAAGCTATGGCTACACCTTC. The V gene is TRBV21-1, the J gene TRBJ1-2. TRBV21-1 is marked as a pseudogene. The CDR3 is 14 residues long.